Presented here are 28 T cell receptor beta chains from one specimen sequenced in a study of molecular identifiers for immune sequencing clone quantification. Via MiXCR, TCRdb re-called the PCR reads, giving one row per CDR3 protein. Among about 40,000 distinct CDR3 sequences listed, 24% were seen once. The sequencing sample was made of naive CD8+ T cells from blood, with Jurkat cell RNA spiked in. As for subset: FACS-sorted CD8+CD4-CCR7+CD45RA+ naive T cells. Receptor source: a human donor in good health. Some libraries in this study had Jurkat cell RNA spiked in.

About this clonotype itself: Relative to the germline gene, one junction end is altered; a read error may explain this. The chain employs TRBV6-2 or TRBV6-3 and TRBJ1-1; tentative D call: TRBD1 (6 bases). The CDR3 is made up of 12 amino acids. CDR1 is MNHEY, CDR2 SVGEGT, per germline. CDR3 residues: CARSFGGPEAFF. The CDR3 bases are TGTGCCCGCAGTTTCGGGGGCCCTGAAGCTTTCTTT.

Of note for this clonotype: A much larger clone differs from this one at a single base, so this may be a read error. Written as DNA, the CDR3 is TGTGCCAGCAGTTACTATTTGGGGAACACTGAAGCTATCTTT. This encodes CASSYYLGNTEAIF. The chain uses TRBV6-5 and TRBJ1-1, with unresolved D. Germline V gene lookup returns CDR1 MNHEY and CDR2 SVGAGI. There are 14 residues in the CDR3.

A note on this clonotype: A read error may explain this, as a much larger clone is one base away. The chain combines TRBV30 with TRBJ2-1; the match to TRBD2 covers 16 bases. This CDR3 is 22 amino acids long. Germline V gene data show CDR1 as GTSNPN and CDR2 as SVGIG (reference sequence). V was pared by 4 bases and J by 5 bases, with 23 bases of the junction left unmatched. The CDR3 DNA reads TGTGCCTGGAACACGCCGGGGGGGACTAGCGGGAGGGCCCTACCTATGGACAATGAGCAGTTCTTC. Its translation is CAWNTPGGTSGRALPMDNEQFF.

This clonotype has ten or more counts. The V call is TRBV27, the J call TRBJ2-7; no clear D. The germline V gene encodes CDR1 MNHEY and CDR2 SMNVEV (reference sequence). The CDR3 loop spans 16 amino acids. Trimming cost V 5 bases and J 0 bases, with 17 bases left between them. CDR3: CASSPIMGRDSYEQYF. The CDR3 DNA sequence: TGTGCCAGCAGTCCAATAATGGGCAGAGACTCCTACGAGCAGTACTTC.

The CDR3 DNA reads TGTGCCAGCAGCTCAGATGGGACTAGCGGGAAAAACATTCAGTACTTC. This sequence encodes CASSSDGTSGKNIQYF. The chain links TRBV6-4 to TRBJ2-4; the match to TRBD2 covers 12 bases. CDR1 is MRHNA and CDR2 is SNTAGT in the germline V gene. This CDR3 has 16 residues. V dropped 6 bases and J dropped 4; count of bases not matched to a gene: 7.

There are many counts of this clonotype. In DNA form, the CDR3 reads TGTGCCTGGAGCCTCGGAGGTAACACTGAAGCTTTCTTT. It is translated as CAWSLGGNTEAFF. This rearrangement joins TRBV30 to TRBJ1-1; D ambiguous. Trimming stripped 3 bases from V and 2 bases from J, with 10 bases between. The length of the CDR3 is 13 residues. Germline values: CDR1 GTSNPN, CDR2 SVGIG (reference sequence).

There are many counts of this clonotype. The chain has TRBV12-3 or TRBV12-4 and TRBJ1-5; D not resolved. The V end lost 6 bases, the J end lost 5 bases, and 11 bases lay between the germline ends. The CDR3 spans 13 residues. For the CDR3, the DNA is TGTGCCAGCAGCGGTGGGCCGTATCAGCCCCAGCATTTT. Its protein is CASSGGPYQPQHF.

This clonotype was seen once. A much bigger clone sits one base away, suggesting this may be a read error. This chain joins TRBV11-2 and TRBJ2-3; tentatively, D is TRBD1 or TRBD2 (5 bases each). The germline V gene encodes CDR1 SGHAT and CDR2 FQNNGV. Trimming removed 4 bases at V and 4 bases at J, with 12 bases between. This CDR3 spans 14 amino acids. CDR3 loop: CASSSELGADTQYF. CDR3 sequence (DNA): TGTGCCAGCAGCTCAGAGCTGGGGGCAGATACGCAGTATTTT.

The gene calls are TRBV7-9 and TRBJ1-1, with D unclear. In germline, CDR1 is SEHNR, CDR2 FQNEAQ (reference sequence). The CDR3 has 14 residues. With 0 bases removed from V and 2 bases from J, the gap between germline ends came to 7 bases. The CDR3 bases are TGTGCCAGCAGCTTAGCCCGCGGAAACACTGAAGCTTTCTTT. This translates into CASSLARGNTEAFF.

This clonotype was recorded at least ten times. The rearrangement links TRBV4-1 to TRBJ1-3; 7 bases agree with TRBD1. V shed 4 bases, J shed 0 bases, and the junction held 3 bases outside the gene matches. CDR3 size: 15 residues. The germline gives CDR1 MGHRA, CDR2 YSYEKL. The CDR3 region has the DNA TGCGCCAGCAGCCCAGGGGGGCCCTCTGGAAACACCATATATTTT. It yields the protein CASSPGGPSGNTIYF.

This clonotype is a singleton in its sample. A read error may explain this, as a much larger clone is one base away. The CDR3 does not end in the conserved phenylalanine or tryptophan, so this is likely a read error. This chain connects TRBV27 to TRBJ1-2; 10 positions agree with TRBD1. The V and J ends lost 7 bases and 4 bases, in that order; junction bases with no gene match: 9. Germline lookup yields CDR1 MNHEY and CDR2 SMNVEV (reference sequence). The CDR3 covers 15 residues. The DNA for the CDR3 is TGTGCCAGCATCGGAGGGACAGGGGACGGCTATGGCTACACCTCC. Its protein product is CASIGGTGDGYGYTS.

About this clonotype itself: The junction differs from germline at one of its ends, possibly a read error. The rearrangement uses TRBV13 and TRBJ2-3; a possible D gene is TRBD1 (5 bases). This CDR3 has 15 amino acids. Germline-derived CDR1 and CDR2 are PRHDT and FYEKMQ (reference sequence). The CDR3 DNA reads TGTGCCGGCAGCATAAGGGGTTTCCCCATAGATACGCAGTATTTT. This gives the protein CAGSIRGFPIDTQYF.

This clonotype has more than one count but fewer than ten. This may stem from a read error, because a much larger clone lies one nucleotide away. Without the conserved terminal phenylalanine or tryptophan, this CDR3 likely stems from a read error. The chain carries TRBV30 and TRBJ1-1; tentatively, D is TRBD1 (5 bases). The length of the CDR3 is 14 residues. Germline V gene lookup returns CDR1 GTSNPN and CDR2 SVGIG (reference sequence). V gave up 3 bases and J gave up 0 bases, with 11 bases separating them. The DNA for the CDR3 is TGTGCCTGGAGGGATGGGACCATGAACACTGAAGCTTTCTCT. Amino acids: CAWRDGTMNTEAFS.

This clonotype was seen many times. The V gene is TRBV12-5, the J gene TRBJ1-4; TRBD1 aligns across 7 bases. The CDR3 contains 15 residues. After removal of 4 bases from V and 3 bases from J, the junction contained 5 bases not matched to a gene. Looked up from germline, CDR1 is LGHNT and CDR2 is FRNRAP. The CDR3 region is CASGSAGGANEKLFF. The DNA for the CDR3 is TGTGCTAGTGGTTCCGCAGGGGGGGCTAATGAAAAACTGTTTTTT.

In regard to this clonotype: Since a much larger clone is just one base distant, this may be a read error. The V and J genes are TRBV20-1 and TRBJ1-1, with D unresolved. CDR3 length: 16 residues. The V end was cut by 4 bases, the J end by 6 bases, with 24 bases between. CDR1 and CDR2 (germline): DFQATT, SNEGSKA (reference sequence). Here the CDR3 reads CSANPPAPTVAAEAFF. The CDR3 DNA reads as TGCAGTGCTAACCCTCCGGCCCCAACCGTTGCGGCTGAAGCTTTCTTT.

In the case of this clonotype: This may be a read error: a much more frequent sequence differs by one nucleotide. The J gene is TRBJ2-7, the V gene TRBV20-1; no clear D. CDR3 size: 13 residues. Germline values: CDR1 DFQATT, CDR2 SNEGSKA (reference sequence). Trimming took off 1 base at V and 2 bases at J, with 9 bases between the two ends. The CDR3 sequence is CSARGTDTYEQYF. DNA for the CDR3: TGCAGTGCTAGAGGTACGGATACCTACGAGCAGTACTTC.

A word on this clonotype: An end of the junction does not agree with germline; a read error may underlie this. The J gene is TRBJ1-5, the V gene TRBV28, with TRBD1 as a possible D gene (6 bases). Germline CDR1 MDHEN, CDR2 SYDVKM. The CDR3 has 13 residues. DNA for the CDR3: TGTGCCAGCAGCCCACAGGGAAATCAGCCCCAGGATTTT. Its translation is CASSPQGNQPQDF.

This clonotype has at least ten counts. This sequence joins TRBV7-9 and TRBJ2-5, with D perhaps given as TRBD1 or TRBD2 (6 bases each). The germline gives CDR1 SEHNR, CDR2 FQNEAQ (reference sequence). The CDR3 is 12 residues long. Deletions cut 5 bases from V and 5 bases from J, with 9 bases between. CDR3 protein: CASSGGLETQYF. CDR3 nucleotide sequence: TGTGCCAGCAGCGGGGGGCTGGAGACCCAGTACTTC.

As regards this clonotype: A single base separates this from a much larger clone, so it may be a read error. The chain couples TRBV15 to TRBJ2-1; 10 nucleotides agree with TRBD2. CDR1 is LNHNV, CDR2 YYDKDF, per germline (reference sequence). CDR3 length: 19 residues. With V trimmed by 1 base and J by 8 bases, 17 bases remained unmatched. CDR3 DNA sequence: TGTGCCACCAGCAGAGCGGTGTGGTGGGCTAGCGGGGGAGGGGATGAGCAGTTCTTC. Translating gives CATSRAVWWASGGGDEQFF.

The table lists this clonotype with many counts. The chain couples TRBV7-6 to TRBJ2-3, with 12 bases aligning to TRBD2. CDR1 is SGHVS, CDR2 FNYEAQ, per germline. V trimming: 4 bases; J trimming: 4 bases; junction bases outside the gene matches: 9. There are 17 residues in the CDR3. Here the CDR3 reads CASSSGPSGGASDTQYF. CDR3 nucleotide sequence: TGTGCCAGCAGCTCCGGACCTAGCGGGGGGGCTTCAGATACGCAGTATTTT.

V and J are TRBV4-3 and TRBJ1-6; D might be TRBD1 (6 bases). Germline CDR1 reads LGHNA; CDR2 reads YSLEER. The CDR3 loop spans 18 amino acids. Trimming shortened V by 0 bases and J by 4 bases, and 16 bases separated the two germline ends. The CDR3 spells CASSQEDRQVGYNSPLHF. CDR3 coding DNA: TGCGCCAGCAGCCAAGAAGACAGGCAGGTTGGATATAATTCACCCCTCCACTTT.

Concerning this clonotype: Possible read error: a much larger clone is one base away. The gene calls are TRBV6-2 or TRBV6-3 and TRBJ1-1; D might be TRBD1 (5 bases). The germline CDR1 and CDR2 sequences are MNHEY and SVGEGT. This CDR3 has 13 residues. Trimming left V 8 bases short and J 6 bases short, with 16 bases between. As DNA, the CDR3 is TGTGCCAGCGGGGAGGGGCTCCCCCCTGAAGCTTTCTTT. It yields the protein CASGEGLPPEAFF.

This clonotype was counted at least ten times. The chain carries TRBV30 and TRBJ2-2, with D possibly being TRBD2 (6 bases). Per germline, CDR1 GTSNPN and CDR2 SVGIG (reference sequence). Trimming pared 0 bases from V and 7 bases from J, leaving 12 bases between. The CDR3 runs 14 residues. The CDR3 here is CAWSVLAGNGELFF. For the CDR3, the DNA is TGTGCCTGGAGTGTCCTTGCGGGAAACGGGGAGCTGTTTTTT.

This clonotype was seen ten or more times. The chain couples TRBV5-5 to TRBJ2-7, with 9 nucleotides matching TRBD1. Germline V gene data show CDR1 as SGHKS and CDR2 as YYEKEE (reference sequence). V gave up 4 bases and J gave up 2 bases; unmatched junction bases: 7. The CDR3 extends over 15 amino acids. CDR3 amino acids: CASSQPGQGPYEQYF. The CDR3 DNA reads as TGTGCCAGCAGCCAACCGGGACAGGGCCCCTACGAGCAGTACTTC.

As DNA, the CDR3 is TGTGCCAGCAGTCCCATGACGGGCCAACACGGGGAGCTGTTTTTT. Translated, it gives CASSPMTGQHGELFF. This chain joins TRBV6-5 and TRBJ2-2; D remains ambiguous. The CDR3 runs 15 residues. The germline V gene has CDR1 MNHEY and CDR2 SVGAGI. V was cut by 5 bases and J by 7 bases, with 17 bases left in between.

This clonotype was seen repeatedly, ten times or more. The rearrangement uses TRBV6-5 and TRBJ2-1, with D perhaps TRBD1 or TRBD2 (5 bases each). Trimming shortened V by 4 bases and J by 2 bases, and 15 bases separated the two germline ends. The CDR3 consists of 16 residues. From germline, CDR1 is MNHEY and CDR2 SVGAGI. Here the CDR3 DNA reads TGTGCCAGCAGTTCTCTTCCCGGGACGCCCTACAATGAGCAGTTCTTC. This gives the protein CASSSLPGTPYNEQFF.

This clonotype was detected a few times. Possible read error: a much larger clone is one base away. In DNA, the CDR3 is TGTGCCAGCAGTGACCCCCGGGACGCCATATATTTT. This gives the protein CASSDPRDAIYF. The gene calls are TRBV6-2 or TRBV6-3 and TRBJ1-3, with D possibly TRBD1 on 5 matching bases. The CDR3 is 12 amino acids. The V gene's germline CDR1 is MNHEY and CDR2 SVGEGT. Deletions cut 5 bases from V and 11 bases from J, with 13 bases between.

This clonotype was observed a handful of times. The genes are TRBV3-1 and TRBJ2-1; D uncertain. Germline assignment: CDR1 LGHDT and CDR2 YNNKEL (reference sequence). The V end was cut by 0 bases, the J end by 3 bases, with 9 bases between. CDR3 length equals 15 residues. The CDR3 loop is CASSQDRDYYNEQFF. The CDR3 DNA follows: TGTGCCAGCAGCCAAGATCGAGATTACTACAATGAGCAGTTCTTC.